This T cell receptor (beta chain) was recorded in a study of identical twins. V shed 1 base, J shed 6 bases, and the junction held 3 bases outside the gene matches. The CDR3 extends over 14 amino acids. Germline V gene lookup returns CDR1 SEHNR and CDR2 FQNEAQ (reference sequence). General study findings and limits: Memory repertoires lacked the insertion deficit that abundant cord blood beta clonotypes showed. Without tracking the same donors, conclusions rested on cross-sectional statistical analysis. An excess of low generation probability was shown by twin-shared out-of-frame alpha sequences.

TCRdb ran MiXCR on the 5' RACE reads and lists one entry per CDR3 protein. The sample yields about 200,000 distinct CDR3 sequences, less than 9.5% seen once. Comments on this clonotype: Its target is unknown.

The rearrangement uses TRBV7-9 and TRBJ2-7; 10 bases are shared with TRBD1. The sequencing sample was made of memory (CD45RO+) T cells sorted from blood. This TCR came from a woman between 18 and 29 years old in good health. Here the CDR3 DNA reads TGTGCCAGCAGCTTAGAATGGACAGGGGGCGAGCAGTACTTC. Its protein is CASSLEWTGGEQYF.